These 29 T cell receptor beta chains share one sample of origin, sequenced in a study of post-analysis software for immune sequencing data. Study-wide results and caveats: TRBV segments more frequent in patients than in controls numbered roughly 5 and included TRBV5-6, TRBV5-1 and TRBV20-1.

The antigens for these receptors are not known. Unique molecular identifiers tagged the TCR beta cDNA libraries. TCRdb itself ran the PCR reads through MiXCR, one entry per CDR3 protein. Altogether almost 700,000 distinct CDR3 sequences are present, 59% being singletons, with the ten largest covering approximately 11%. Sequencing was carried out using blood. The receptors were sampled from a girl aged 2 to 9 with multiple sclerosis.

This clonotype appeared a few times. The genes are TRBV24-1 and TRBJ2-3, with D hard to call. Germline CDR1 and CDR2: KGHDR and SFDVKD. V dropped 1 base and J dropped 4 bases, with 2 bases sitting between them. This CDR3 comprises 12 residues. CDR3 DNA sequence: TGTGCCACCAGTGATTTTTCAGATACGCAGTATTTT. It encodes CATSDFSDTQYF.

This chain connects TRBV12-3 or TRBV12-4 to TRBJ2-5; 9 bases line up with TRBD1. The J call may be incorrect, as the DNA end agrees better with TRBJ2-7. The CDR3 length is 15 residues. CDR3 protein: CASRKSGTGSNEQYF. The CDR3 region has the DNA TGTGCCAGCAGAAAGTCCGGGACAGGGTCCAACGAGCAGTACTTC.

CDR3 coding DNA: TGCAGTGCGAGACGCCCGGGGACAGGATGGCAGCCCCAGCATTTT. It codes for CSARRPGTGWQPQHF. This chain uses TRBV20-1 with TRBJ1-5, with 8 bases fitting TRBD1. The CDR3 sequence is 15 residues long. The trim removed 6 bases at V and 7 bases at J, leaving 14 bases unmatched. CDR1 is DFQATT and CDR2 is SNEGSKA in the germline V gene (reference sequence).

The rearrangement links TRBV4-1 to TRBJ2-3; unclear D gene. Trimming removed 1 base at V and 0 bases at J, with 11 bases between. Germline V gene data show CDR1 as MGHRA and CDR2 as YSYEKL. This CDR3 has 16 amino acids. This CDR3 is CASSQGSSASTDTQYF. Here the CDR3 DNA reads TGCGCCAGCAGCCAAGGCAGCTCAGCTAGCACAGATACGCAGTATTTT.

This clonotype was detected once. The chain has TRBV5-1 and TRBJ2-3, with unresolved D. Germline V gene lookup returns CDR1 SGHRS and CDR2 YFSETQ. V was shortened by 5 bases and J by 0 bases, with 10 bases between the two germline ends. The CDR3 is made up of 14 amino acids. CDR3 DNA sequence: TGCGCCAGCAGGCCAGGACGGAGCACAGATACGCAGTATTTT. Its translation: CASRPGRSTDTQYF.

The chain uses TRBV11-2 and TRBJ2-1, with 8 bases lining up with TRBD2. CDR1 SGHAT and CDR2 FQNNGV come from the germline V gene. The CDR3 is 15 amino acids. The trim removed 6 bases at V and 8 bases at J, leaving 12 bases unmatched. This CDR3 reads CASRFTGASGHEQFF. As DNA, the CDR3 is TGTGCCAGCAGGTTCACCGGGGCTAGCGGGCATGAGCAGTTCTTC.

This clonotype has only a few counts. This rearrangement joins TRBV27 to TRBJ2-7, with no clear D. Trimming took 0 bases from V and 3 from J, leaving 9 bases between them. This CDR3 comprises 14 residues. Germline CDR1 is MNHEY and CDR2 is SMNVEV (reference sequence). The CDR3 region has the DNA TGTGCCAGCAGTTTATCTTACGGGCACTACGAGCAGTACTTC. This codes for CASSLSYGHYEQYF.

This clonotype was recorded many times. The chain carries TRBV7-9 and TRBJ2-7; tentatively, D is TRBD1 (5 bases). The J call may be wrong; the DNA end is better matched by TRBJ2-3. This CDR3 contains 11 residues. The germline gives CDR1 SEHNR, CDR2 FQNEAQ (reference sequence). CDR3 in amino acids: CASSLAGEQYF. The DNA for the CDR3 is TGTGCCAGCAGCTTAGCAGGGGAGCAGTATTTT.

The chain joins TRBV9 to TRBJ2-1, with D unresolved. CDR3 length: 11 amino acids. With 0 bases removed from V and 10 bases from J, the gap between germline ends came to 5 bases. Germline V CDR1 and CDR2: SGDLS, YYNGEE. CDR3 protein: CASSVGKEQFF. The CDR3 DNA reads TGTGCCAGCAGCGTAGGTAAAGAGCAGTTCTTC.

This clonotype has just a few counts. The rearrangement links TRBV4-2 to TRBJ2-3; the D gene could be TRBD1 or TRBD2 (5 bases each). V shed 1 base and J shed 3 bases, with 11 bases lying between them. This CDR3 comprises 15 residues. Germline V gives CDR1 LGHNA, CDR2 YNFKEQ. CDR3 loop: CASSQGMGVTDTQYF. CDR3 in DNA: TGTGCCAGCAGCCAAGGAATGGGGGTGACAGATACGCAGTATTTT.

As regards this clonotype: A read error may produce the germline difference seen at one junction end. The chain employs TRBV7-7 and TRBJ2-1; 8 nucleotides align to TRBD1. This CDR3 has 16 amino acids. The germline V gene has CDR1 SSHAT and CDR2 FNYEAQ (reference sequence). CDR3 region: CASSLGAGGQIGEQFF. The CDR3 DNA sequence: TGTGCTAGCAGCTTAGGAGCAGGGGGCCAAATTGGTGAGCAGTTCTTC.

This clonotype has only a few counts. The chain is built from TRBV10-3 and TRBJ2-7, with unresolved D. The germline V gene encodes CDR1 ENHRY and CDR2 SYGVKD. Between the trimmed V and J ends, which lost 2 bases and 5 bases, there was a span of 7 bases. This CDR3 is 12 amino acids long. The CDR3, as DNA: TGTGCCATCAGTGAGCCTACCCACGAGCAGTACTTC. Translation gives CAISEPTHEQYF.

This clonotype has more than one count but fewer than ten. The chain uses TRBV6-5 and TRBJ2-7; 7 bases map to TRBD1. Germline values: CDR1 MNHEY, CDR2 SVGAGI. The CDR3 is 13 residues long. J lost 2 bases, V lost 6 bases, and 4 bases had no gene match. Here the CDR3 DNA reads TGTGCCAGCAGACAGGGGATTACCTACGAGCAGTACTTC. The encoded protein is CASRQGITYEQYF.

V usage is TRBV6-5 and J usage is TRBJ1-2, with a tentative D call TRBD1 (6 bases). This CDR3 has 15 residues. V dropped 2 bases and J dropped 2 bases, with 12 bases sitting between them. Germline values: CDR1 MNHEY, CDR2 SVGAGI. As DNA, the CDR3 is TGTGCCAGCAGTTACGGGACACGGCTCAACTATGGCTACACCTTC. Its translation: CASSYGTRLNYGYTF.

This chain joins TRBV27 and TRBJ2-3; 7 nucleotides match TRBD1. CDR1 is MNHEY, CDR2 SMNVEV, per germline (reference sequence). V lost 5 bases and J lost 2; bases outside the gene matches: 7. This CDR3 is built from 15 residues. In DNA form, the CDR3 reads TGTGCCAGCAGTACCTACACAGGGGTCACAGATACGCAGTATTTT. Residues: CASSTYTGVTDTQYF.

This clonotype was counted a few times. The V call is TRBV6-1, the J call TRBJ2-3; 7 bases are a match to TRBD1. Germline V CDR1 and CDR2: MNHNS, SASEGT. The CDR3 has 15 amino acids. V shed 4 bases and J 0 bases; nucleotides not matched to a gene: 4. CDR3 coding DNA: TGTGCCAGCAGTGTCCCGGGACAGAGCACAGATACGCAGTATTTT. Protein: CASSVPGQSTDTQYF.

The chain joins TRBV5-1 to TRBJ2-1, with 9 bases that match TRBD2. V was pared by 0 bases and J by 6 bases, with 7 bases of the junction left unmatched. Looked up from germline, CDR1 is SGHRS and CDR2 is YFSETQ. The CDR3 has 16 amino acids. DNA of the CDR3: TGCGCCAGCAGCTTGGGGTTTGCGGGAGGGCCCAATGAGCAGTTCTTC. This encodes CASSLGFAGGPNEQFF.

The rearrangement links TRBV6-6 to TRBJ2-1; 7 bases are shared with TRBD2. Germline CDR1 and CDR2: MNHNY and SVGAGI (reference sequence). V gave up 2 bases and J gave up 5 bases; unmatched junction bases: 6. CDR3 length: 15 amino acids. In nucleotides, the CDR3 is TGTGCCAGCAGTTACACACTGGGAGGGGACAATGAGCAGTTCTTC. Protein sequence: CASSYTLGGDNEQFF.

The V call is TRBV11-2, the J call TRBJ1-2; maybe TRBD1 (6 bases). Germline V gives CDR1 SGHAT, CDR2 FQNNGV. V lost 2 bases to trimming and J lost 7 bases, with 14 bases between them. This CDR3 contains 14 residues. CDR3 amino acids: CASSLRGAGGGYTF. The CDR3 region has the DNA TGTGCCAGCAGCTTACGGGGGGCAGGTGGTGGCTACACCTTC. Full variable domain (remainder filled in from reference TRBV11-2 and TRBJ1-2): EAGVAQSPRYKIIEKRQSVAFWCNPISGHATLYWYQQILGQGPKLLIQFQNNGVVDDSQLPKDRFSAERLKGVDSTLKIQPAKLEDSAVYLCASSLRGAGGGYTFGSGTRLTVV.

This chain uses TRBV7-6 with TRBJ2-6; 9 bases map to TRBD1. Germline CDR1 reads SGHVS; CDR2 reads FNYEAQ. CDR3 length equals 18 residues. J was trimmed by 4 bases and V by 4 bases; bases with no gene match: 11. CDR3 sequence reads: CASSSLFRDRAGANVLTF. CDR3 sequence (DNA): TGTGCCAGCAGCTCCCTTTTCCGGGACAGGGCCGGGGCCAACGTCCTGACTTTC.

The DNA of the CDR3 is TGCAGTGCACAGGACAGGGATACGAACACTGAAGCTTTCTTT. It is translated as CSAQDRDTNTEAFF. The chain carries TRBV20-1 and TRBJ1-1, with 8 bases that match TRBD1. Germline V gene sequence: CDR1 DFQATT, CDR2 SNEGSKA (reference sequence). The V gene end was trimmed by 6 bases and the J gene end by 1 base; junction bases not matched to a gene: 7. The CDR3 length is 14 residues.

The chain employs TRBV20-1 and TRBJ2-2; D unresolved. V was shortened by 3 bases and J by 7 bases, with 6 bases between the two germline ends. CDR3 length equals 11 residues. CDR1 DFQATT and CDR2 SNEGSKA come from the germline V gene (reference sequence). The CDR3: CSASRNGELFF. DNA of the CDR3: TGCAGTGCTAGCCGCAACGGGGAGCTGTTTTTT.

This chain's CDR3 is CATSEYRSSGANVLTF. The CDR3 DNA reads as TGTGCCACCAGTGAGTATCGCTCGTCTGGGGCCAACGTCCTGACTTTC. The chain is built from TRBV24-1 and TRBJ2-6, with unresolved D. Germline CDR1 KGHDR, CDR2 SFDVKD. The CDR3 is 16 amino acids. With 4 bases removed from V and 1 base from J, the gap between germline ends came to 10 bases.

This clonotype appeared once. CDR3 nucleotides: TGCAGTGCCATACGTGGGAACTACGAGCAGTACTTC. Amino acid sequence: CSAIRGNYEQYF. The V gene is TRBV20-1, the J gene TRBJ2-5, with D unresolved. Judging by the DNA end, TRBJ2-7 fits better; the J call may be wrong. The CDR3 spans 12 residues. Per the germline V gene, CDR1 is DFQATT and CDR2 is SNEGSKA (reference sequence).

A single count supports this clonotype. The CDR3 protein is CASRGRSSGTGELFF. CDR3 DNA: TGTGCCAGCCGGGGCAGGTCTTCAGGCACCGGGGAGCTGTTTTTT. The rearrangement joins TRBV6-5 to TRBJ2-2, with D perhaps matching TRBD1 or TRBD2 (5 bases each). The ends were cut back, 8 bases at V and 4 bases at J, with 17 bases in the middle. The CDR3 has 15 residues. Germline lookup yields CDR1 MNHEY and CDR2 SVGAGI.

The chain has TRBV6-2 or TRBV6-3 and TRBJ2-1, with D tentatively TRBD1 or TRBD2 (6 bases each). The CDR3 is 16 residues long. CDR1 is MNHEY and CDR2 is SVGEGT in the germline V gene. With 5 bases removed from V and 3 bases from J, the gap between germline ends came to 17 bases. CDR3 residues: CASSTATGGLYNEQFF. The CDR3 DNA follows: TGTGCCAGCAGTACCGCCACCGGGGGCCTCTACAATGAGCAGTTCTTC.

The chain carries TRBV12-3 or TRBV12-4 and TRBJ2-7; a weak D match, TRBD2 (5 bases). The J call may be in error: the DNA end matches TRBJ2-5 better. The CDR3 totals 15 residues. The CDR3 sequence is CASSAWTSSGETQYF. The CDR3 DNA reads as TGTGCCAGCAGTGCCTGGACTTCTTCCGGGGAGACCCAGTACTTC.

The V call is TRBV29-1, the J call TRBJ2-1, with TRBD2 matching over 9 bases. The junction had 7 bases not matched to a gene; V was cut back by 0 bases and J by 4 bases. CDR1 SQVTM and CDR2 ANQGSEA come from the germline V gene. The CDR3 is made up of 16 amino acids. CDR3 amino acids: CSVEDPRAGGYNEQFF. The DNA of the CDR3 is TGCAGCGTTGAAGATCCCCGAGCGGGGGGATACAATGAGCAGTTCTTC.

The rearrangement joins TRBV29-1 to TRBJ2-7; 7 bases map to TRBD1. V gave up 5 bases and J gave up 5 bases; unmatched junction bases: 12. The CDR3 is 14 amino acids. CDR1 SQVTM and CDR2 ANQGSEA come from the germline V gene. CDR3 residues: CSVRKGAAQDEQYF. The CDR3 region has the DNA TGCAGCGTTCGAAAGGGGGCGGCCCAGGACGAGCAGTACTTC.